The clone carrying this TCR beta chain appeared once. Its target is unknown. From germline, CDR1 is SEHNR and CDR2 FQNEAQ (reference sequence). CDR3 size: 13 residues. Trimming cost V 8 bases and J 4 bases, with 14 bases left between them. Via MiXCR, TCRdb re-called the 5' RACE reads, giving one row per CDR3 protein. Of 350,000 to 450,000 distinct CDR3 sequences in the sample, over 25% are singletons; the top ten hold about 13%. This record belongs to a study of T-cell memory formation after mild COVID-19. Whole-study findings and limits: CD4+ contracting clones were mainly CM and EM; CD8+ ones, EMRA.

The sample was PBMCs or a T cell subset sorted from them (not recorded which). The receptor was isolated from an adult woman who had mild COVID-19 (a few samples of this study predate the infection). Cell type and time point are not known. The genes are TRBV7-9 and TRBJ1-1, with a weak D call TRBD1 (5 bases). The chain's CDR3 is CASGGRGLTEAFF. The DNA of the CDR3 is TGTGCCAGCGGGGGTCGGGGTCTCACTGAAGCTTTCTTT. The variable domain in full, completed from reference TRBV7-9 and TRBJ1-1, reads DTGVSQNPRHKITKRGQNVTFRCDPISEHNRLYWYRQTLGQGPEFLTYFQNEAQLEKSRLLSDRFSAERPKGSFSTLEIQRTEQGDSAMYLCASGGRGLTEAFFGQGTRLTVV.